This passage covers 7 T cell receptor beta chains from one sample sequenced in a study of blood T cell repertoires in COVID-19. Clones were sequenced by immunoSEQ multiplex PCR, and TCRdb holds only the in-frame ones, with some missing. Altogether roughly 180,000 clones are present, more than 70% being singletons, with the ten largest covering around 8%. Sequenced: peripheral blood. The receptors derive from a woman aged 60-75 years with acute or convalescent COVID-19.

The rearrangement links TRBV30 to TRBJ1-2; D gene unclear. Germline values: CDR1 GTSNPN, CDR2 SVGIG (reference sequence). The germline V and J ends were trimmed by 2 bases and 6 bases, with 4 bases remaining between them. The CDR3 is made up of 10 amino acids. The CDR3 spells CAWSQDGYTF. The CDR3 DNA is TGTGCCTGGAGTCAGGATGGCTACACCTTC.

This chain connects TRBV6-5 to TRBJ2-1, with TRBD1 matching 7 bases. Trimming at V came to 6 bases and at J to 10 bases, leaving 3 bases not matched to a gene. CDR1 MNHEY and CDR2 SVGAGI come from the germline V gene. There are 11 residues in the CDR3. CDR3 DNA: TGTGCCAGCAGGGTGACAGGGGAGCAGTTCTTC. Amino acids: CASRVTGEQFF.

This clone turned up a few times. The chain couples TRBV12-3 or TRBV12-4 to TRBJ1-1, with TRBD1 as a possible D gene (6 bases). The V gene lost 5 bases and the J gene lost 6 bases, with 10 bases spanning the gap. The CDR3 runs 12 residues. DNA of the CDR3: TGTGCCAGCAGTGGACAGTCCCCTGAAGCTTTCTTT. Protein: CASSGQSPEAFF.

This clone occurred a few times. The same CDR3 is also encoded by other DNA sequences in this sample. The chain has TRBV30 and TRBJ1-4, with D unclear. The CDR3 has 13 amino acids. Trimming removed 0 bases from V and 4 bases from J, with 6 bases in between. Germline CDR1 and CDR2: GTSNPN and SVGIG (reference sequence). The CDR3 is CAWSVRDNEKLFF. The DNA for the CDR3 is TGTGCCTGGAGTGTACGGGATAATGAAAAACTGTTTTTT.

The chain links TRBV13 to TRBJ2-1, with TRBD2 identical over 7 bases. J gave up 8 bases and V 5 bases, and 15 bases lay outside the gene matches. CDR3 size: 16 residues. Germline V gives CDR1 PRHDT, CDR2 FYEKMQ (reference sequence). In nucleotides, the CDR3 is TGTGCCAGCAGCATTTCTAGCGGTCGAGGTGAGGATGAGCAGTTCTTC. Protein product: CASSISSGRGEDEQFF.

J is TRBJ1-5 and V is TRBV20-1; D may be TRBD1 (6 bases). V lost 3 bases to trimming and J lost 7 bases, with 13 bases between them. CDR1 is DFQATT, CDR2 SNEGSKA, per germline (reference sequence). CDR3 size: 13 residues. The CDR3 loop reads CSASGDRQQPQHF. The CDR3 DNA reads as TGCAGTGCTAGTGGTGACAGGCAGCAGCCCCAGCATTTT.

CDR3 sequence reads: CASSLRGSDFF. The CDR3 bases are TGTGCCAGCAGTTTAAGGGGATCCGATTTCTTT. The rearrangement joins TRBV12-3 or TRBV12-4 to TRBJ1-1; possible D gene TRBD1, 5 bases. V lost 2 bases, J lost 13 bases, and 11 bases lay in between. This CDR3 has 11 residues.